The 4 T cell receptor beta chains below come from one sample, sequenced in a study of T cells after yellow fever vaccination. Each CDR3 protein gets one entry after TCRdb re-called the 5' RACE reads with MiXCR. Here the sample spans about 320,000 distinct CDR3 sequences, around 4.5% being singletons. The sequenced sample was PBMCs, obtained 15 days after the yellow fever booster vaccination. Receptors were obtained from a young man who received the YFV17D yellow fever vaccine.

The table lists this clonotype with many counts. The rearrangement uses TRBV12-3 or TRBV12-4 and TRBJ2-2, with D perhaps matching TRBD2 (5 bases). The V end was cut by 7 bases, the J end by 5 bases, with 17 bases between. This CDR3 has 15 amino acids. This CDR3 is CASTRTVRGTGELFF. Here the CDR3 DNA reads TGTGCCAGCACCCGGACTGTTCGAGGGACCGGGGAGCTGTTTTTT.

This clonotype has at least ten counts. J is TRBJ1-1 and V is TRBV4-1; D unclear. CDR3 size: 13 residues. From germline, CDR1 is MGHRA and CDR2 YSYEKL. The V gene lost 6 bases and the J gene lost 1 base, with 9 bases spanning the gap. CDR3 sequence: CASRPVGNTEAFF. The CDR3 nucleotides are TGCGCCAGCAGACCCGTGGGGAACACTGAAGCTTTCTTT.

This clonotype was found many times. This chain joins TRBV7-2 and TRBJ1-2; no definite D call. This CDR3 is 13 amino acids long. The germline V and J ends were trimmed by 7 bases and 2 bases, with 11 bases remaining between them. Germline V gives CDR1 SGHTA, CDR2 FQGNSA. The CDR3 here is CASTQTANYGYTF. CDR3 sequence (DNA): TGTGCCAGCACCCAGACGGCGAACTATGGCTACACCTTC.

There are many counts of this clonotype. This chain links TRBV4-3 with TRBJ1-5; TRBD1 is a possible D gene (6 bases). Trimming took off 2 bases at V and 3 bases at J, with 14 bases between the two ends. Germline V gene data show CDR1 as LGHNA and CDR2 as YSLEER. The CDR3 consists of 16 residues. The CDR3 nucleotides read TGCGCCAGCAGCCAATCCCCAGGGGCGGACAATCAGCCCCAGCATTTT. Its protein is CASSQSPGADNQPQHF.